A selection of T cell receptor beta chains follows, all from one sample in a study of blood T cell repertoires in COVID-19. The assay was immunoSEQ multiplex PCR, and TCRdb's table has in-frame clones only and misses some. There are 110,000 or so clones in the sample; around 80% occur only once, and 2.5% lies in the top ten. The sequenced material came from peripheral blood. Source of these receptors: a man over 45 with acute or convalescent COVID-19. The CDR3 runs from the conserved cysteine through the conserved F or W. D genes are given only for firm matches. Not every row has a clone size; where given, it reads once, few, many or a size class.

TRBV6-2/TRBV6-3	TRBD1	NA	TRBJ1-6	CASSLTGGRSPLHF	TGTGCCAGCAGTTTGACAGGGGGTCGGTCACCCCTCCACTTT
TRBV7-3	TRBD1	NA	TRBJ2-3	CASSPTGGEADTQYF	TGTGCCAGCAGCCCGACAGGGGGCGAGGCAGATACGCAGTATTTT
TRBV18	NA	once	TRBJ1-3	CASSKGDSTGNTIYF	TGTGCCAGCTCAAAGGGAGACTCGACTGGAAACACCATATATTTT
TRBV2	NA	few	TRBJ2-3	CASSGHSTEPTDTQYF	TGTGCCAGCAGTGGGCACAGTACAGAGCCCACAGATACGCAGTATTTT
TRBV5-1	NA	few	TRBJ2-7	CASSLGQALYEQYF	TGCGCCAGCAGCTTGGGACAAGCCCTTTACGAGCAGTACTTC
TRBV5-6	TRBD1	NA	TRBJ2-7	CASSAGQGVKEQYF	TGTGCCAGCAGCGCGGGACAGGGGGTGAAAGAGCAGTACTTC
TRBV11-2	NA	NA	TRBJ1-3	CASSLEPHFSGNTIYF	TGTGCCAGCAGCTTAGAGCCACATTTCTCTGGAAACACCATATATTTT
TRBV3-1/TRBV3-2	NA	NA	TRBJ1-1	CASSQVLSSEAFF	TGTGCCAGCAGCCAAGTCTTGTCCTCTGAAGCTTTCTTT
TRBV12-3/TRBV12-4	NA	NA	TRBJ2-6	CASTLSGANVLTF	TGTGCCAGCACCCTCTCTGGGGCCAACGTCCTGACTTTC
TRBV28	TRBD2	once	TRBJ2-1	CASGTSGTGNEQFF	TGTGCCAGTGGGACTAGCGGAACCGGGAATGAGCAGTTCTTC
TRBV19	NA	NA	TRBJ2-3	CASSIPAITDTQYF	TGTGCCAGTAGTATCCCTGCGATCACAGATACGCAGTATTTT
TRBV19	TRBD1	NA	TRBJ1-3	CASRPGTGSPVSGNTIYF	TGTGCCAGTAGACCCGGGACAGGGTCTCCTGTCTCTGGAAACACCATATATTTT
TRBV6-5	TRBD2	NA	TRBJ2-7	CASQGLAGGGYEQYF	TGTGCCTCCCAGGGTCTAGCGGGGGGCGGCTACGAGCAGTACTTC
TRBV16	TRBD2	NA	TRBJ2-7	CASSPSLASGDYEQYF	TGTGCCAGCAGCCCCTCGTTGGCTAGCGGGGACTACGAGCAGTACTTC
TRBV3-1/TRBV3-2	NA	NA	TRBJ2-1	CASSQEGWGGPYNEQFF	TGTGCCAGCAGCCAAGAGGGCTGGGGGGGGCCCTACAATGAGCAGTTCTTC
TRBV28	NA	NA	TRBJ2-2	CASSLGGEASGELFF	TGTGCCAGCAGTTTGGGGGGAGAAGCATCCGGGGAGCTGTTTTTT
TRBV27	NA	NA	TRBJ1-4	CASSFLVRAGTTNEKLFF	TGTGCCAGCAGTTTCTTGGTTAGGGCCGGGACAACTAATGAAAAACTGTTTTTT
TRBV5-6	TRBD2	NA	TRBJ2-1	CASSSSGRVNEQFF	TGTGCCAGCAGCTCTAGCGGGAGGGTCAATGAGCAGTTCTTC
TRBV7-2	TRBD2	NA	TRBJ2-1	CASRRLAGPGEQFF	TGTGCCAGCAGGAGACTAGCGGGACCCGGTGAGCAGTTCTTC
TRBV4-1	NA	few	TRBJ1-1	CASSRWLGGTDWFRNTEAFF	TGCGCCAGCAGCCGATGGCTGGGGGGGACGGATTGGTTTCGCAACACTGAAGCTTTCTTT
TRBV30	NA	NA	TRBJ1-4	CAWTLGATNEKLFF	TGTGCCTGGACCCTAGGGGCGACTAATGAAAAACTGTTTTTT
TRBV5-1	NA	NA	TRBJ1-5	CASSPTDSNQPQHF	TGCGCCAGCAGCCCGACAGATAGCAATCAGCCCCAGCATTTT
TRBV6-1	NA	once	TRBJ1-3	CASSEGHNSGNTIYF	TGTGCCAGCAGTGAAGGACACAACTCTGGAAACACCATATATTTT